The 9 T cell receptor beta chains presented below share a single source sample, sequenced in a study of response to subunit inactivated influenza vaccine. TCRdb re-analysed the RT-PCR reads in MiXCR, keeping a single row per CDR3 protein. The table has roughly 550,000 distinct CDR3 sequences, roughly 23% seen once. This sample also appeared in a second study, on T cells expressing NK-cell markers. In that study: 5'RACE template switching with UMIs produced the TCR beta cDNA.

The specimen was CD4+ T cells sorted from PBMCs, collected about 11 days after vaccination. The receptors were sampled from a man aged 50-59 years who received an inactivated influenza vaccine.

This clonotype showed up just a few times. The genes are TRBV20-1 and TRBJ2-7, with TRBD1 matching over 9 bases. The V gene's germline CDR1 is DFQATT and CDR2 SNEGSKA (reference sequence). The CDR3 runs to 15 residues. V lost 2 bases and J lost 2; bases outside the gene matches: 7. The CDR3 DNA is TGCAGTGCTAGAAACCAAAGGACAGGGGCCTACGAGCAGTACTTC. This codes for CSARNQRTGAYEQYF.

The sample holds a few counts of this clonotype. The chain couples TRBV3-1 to TRBJ2-5, with 13 bases identical to TRBD2. This CDR3 region has 16 residues. After removal of 4 bases from V and 0 bases from J, the junction contained 2 bases not matched to a gene. CDR1 LGHDT and CDR2 YNNKEL come from the germline V gene (reference sequence). CDR3: CASSPGLAGDQETQYF. The CDR3 DNA sequence: TGTGCCAGCAGCCCCGGACTAGCGGGGGACCAAGAGACCCAGTACTTC.

This clonotype was seen more than once but under ten times. The genes are TRBV5-1 and TRBJ2-2; D perhaps matches TRBD2 (5 bases). CDR3 length: 16 amino acids. V was trimmed by 2 bases and J by 1 base, leaving 12 bases between them. CDR1 and CDR2 from the germline V gene are SGHRS and YFSETQ. The CDR3 DNA sequence: TGCGCCAGCAGCTTACGGCGGGCGCGGAACACCGGGGAGCTGTTTTTT. It translates to CASSLRRARNTGELFF. The whole variable domain, remainder taken from reference TRBV5-1 and TRBJ2-2, is KAGVTQTPRYLIKTRGQQVTLSCSPISGHRSVSWYQQTPGQGLQFLFEYFSETQRNKGNFPGRFSGRQFSNSRSEMNVSTLELGDSALYLCASSLRRARNTGELFFGEGSRLTVL.

A word on this clonotype: One end of the junction does not line up with germline, which may come from a read error. The V gene is TRBV30, the J gene TRBJ2-2; no definite D call. This CDR3 contains 13 residues. Germline V lookup: CDR1 GTSNPN, CDR2 SVGIG (reference sequence). The CDR3 protein is CACSVLSTGELFF. The CDR3, as DNA: TGTGCCTGTAGTGTACTGAGCACCGGGGAGCTGTTTTTT.

This clonotype was counted only a few times. The chain is built from TRBV3-1 and TRBJ2-7; D not resolved. Trimming removed 3 bases from V and 0 bases from J, with 12 bases in between. The germline CDR1 and CDR2 sequences are LGHDT and YNNKEL (reference sequence). The CDR3 extends over 15 amino acids. The CDR3, as DNA: TGTGCCAGCAGCCATTTGGCCCGTAGCTCCTACGAGCAGTACTTC. Protein sequence: CASSHLARSSYEQYF.

The chain links TRBV12-3 or TRBV12-4 to TRBJ1-2; no firm D call. The CDR3 length is 17 residues. Trimming took off 6 bases at V and 5 bases at J, with 25 bases between the two ends. The CDR3 nucleotides are TGTGCCAGCAGGACCGATATAGATGGACGGATCCGATATGGCTACACCTTC. It specifies CASRTDIDGRIRYGYTF.

The chain is built from TRBV19 and TRBJ1-2, with TRBD1 matching 7 bases. In germline, CDR1 is LNHDA, CDR2 SQIVND (reference sequence). V dropped 4 bases and J dropped 4; count of bases not matched to a gene: 9. There are 15 residues in the CDR3. The CDR3 DNA follows: TGTGCCAGTAGTACGGCGACAGGGACCACCTATGGCTACACCTTC. It translates to CASSTATGTTYGYTF. The full variable domain, completed using reference TRBV19 and TRBJ1-2, is DGGITQSPKYLFRKEGQNVTLSCEQNLNHDAMYWYRQDPGQGLRLIYYSQIVNDFQKGDIAEGYSVSREKKESFPLTVTSAQKNPTAFYLCASSTATGTTYGYTFGSGTRLTVV.

A single count supports this clonotype. This chain links TRBV5-6 with TRBJ2-3, with no clear D. Germline CDR1 reads SGHDT; CDR2 reads YYEEEE. Trimming removed 6 bases from V and 6 bases from J, with 17 bases in between. The CDR3 consists of 14 residues. In nucleotides, the CDR3 is TGTGCCAGCAACCTTGACCGTATGGGGGATACGCAGTATTTT. Protein product: CASNLDRMGDTQYF.

At least ten counts were recorded for this clonotype. The chain couples TRBV7-9 to TRBJ2-1, with 7 bases identical to TRBD1. Germline CDR1 is SEHNR and CDR2 is FQNEAQ (reference sequence). J was trimmed by 4 bases and V by 5 bases; bases with no gene match: 8. The CDR3 is made up of 15 amino acids. The CDR3 DNA reads TGTGCCAGCAGCCCTAAGGGGGCGCGTTACAATGAGCAGTTCTTC. Encoded protein: CASSPKGARYNEQFF.